Below are 30 T cell receptor beta chains sequenced from a single sample in a study of cytomegalovirus exposure and HLA in healthy donors. 13 Jbeta primers and 60 Vbeta primers were used for the PCR. Only in-frame clones appear in the TCRdb table, and some are missing; sequencing was by immunoSEQ multiplex PCR. In the table there are about 190,000 clones, 80% to 90% of which are singletons. Sequencing input: PBMCs. Receptors were obtained from a young man in good health and CMV-seronegative.

The chain carries TRBV18 and TRBJ2-3; 7 bases are a match to TRBD2. The CDR3 is 13 residues long. Germline V gene lookup returns CDR1 KGHSH and CDR2 LQKENI. Trimming at V came to 1 base and at J to 10 bases, leaving 5 bases not matched to a gene. The chain's CDR3 is CASSPRERGAQYF. The CDR3 nucleotides read TGTGCCAGCTCACCACGGGAGCGGGGAGCGCAGTATTTT. The whole variable domain, filled in from reference TRBV18 and TRBJ2-3, reads NAGVMQNPRHLVRRRGQEARLRCSPMKGHSHVYWYRQLPEEGLKFMVYLQKENIIDESGMPKERFSAEFPKEGPSILRIQQVVRGDSAAYFCASSPRERGAQYFGPGTRLTVL.

This chain's CDR3 is CASSTGLAMGADTQYF. CDR3 DNA: TGTGCCAGCAGTACTGGACTAGCCATGGGGGCAGATACGCAGTATTTT. The chain uses TRBV6-6 and TRBJ2-3; 8 bases are a match to TRBD2. This CDR3 comprises 16 residues. Trimming removed 5 bases from V and 4 bases from J; junction bases left unmatched: 11. From germline, CDR1 is MNHNY and CDR2 SVGAGI (reference sequence).

The V and J genes are TRBV2 and TRBJ1-1; a weak D match, TRBD1 (5 bases). Between the trimmed V and J ends, which lost 9 bases and 6 bases, there was a span of 14 bases. CDR3 length: 12 residues. Germline values: CDR1 SNHLY, CDR2 FYNNEI. CDR3 DNA sequence: TGTGCCAGTGACAGTCCCATCCCTGAAGCTTTCTTT. Residues: CASDSPIPEAFF.

The chain combines TRBV7-6 with TRBJ2-7; the match to TRBD2 covers 12 bases. The CDR3 runs 15 residues. The V gene's germline CDR1 is SGHVS and CDR2 FNYEAQ. V shed 3 bases and J 6 bases; nucleotides not matched to a gene: 6. As DNA, the CDR3 is TGTGCCAGCAGCTTGGTGACTAGCGGGAGCGGCGAGCAGTACTTC. Its protein is CASSLVTSGSGEQYF.

Details on this clone: Compared with germline, one end of the junction differs, possibly owing to a read error. This sample includes further DNA sequences coding for the same CDR3. CDR3 DNA: TGCGCCAGTAGCTTGGGAGGGAGCCGGGGAGAGACCCAGTACTTC. Translating it yields CASSLGGSRGETQYF. The chain is built from TRBV5-1 and TRBJ2-5; 7 bases are shared with TRBD2. Germline V CDR1 and CDR2: SGHRS, YFSETQ. The CDR3 contains 15 residues.

This clone was seen more than once but under ten times. The chain uses TRBV12-5 and TRBJ2-5, with 7 bases matching TRBD1. The tail of the sequence fits TRBJ2-7 better, so the J call may be wrong. The length of the CDR3 is 13 residues. Germline values: CDR1 LGHNT, CDR2 FRNRAP. This CDR3 is CASSRDRTYEQYF. The CDR3 nucleotides read TGTGCTAGTAGCCGGGACAGAACCTACGAGCAGTACTTC.

The rearrangement joins TRBV7-9 to TRBJ1-2; perhaps TRBD1 as D (6 bases). V was cut by 1 base and J by 6 bases, with 12 bases left in between. The germline gives CDR1 SEHNR, CDR2 FQNEAQ (reference sequence). The CDR3 sequence is 14 residues long. The CDR3 DNA sequence: TGTGCCAGCAGCTTAGTAGACAGGATGGATGGCTACACCTTC. Its protein product is CASSLVDRMDGYTF.

The rearrangement links TRBV15 to TRBJ1-2, with D possibly matching TRBD1 (6 bases). V lost 5 bases to trimming and J lost 7 bases, with 17 bases between them. Germline values: CDR1 LNHNV, CDR2 YYDKDF (reference sequence). The CDR3 has 14 residues. DNA for the CDR3: TGTGCCACCAGCCGGAGCCAGGGGATTGTTGGCTACACCTTC. Protein sequence: CATSRSQGIVGYTF.

The rearrangement uses TRBV11-3 and TRBJ2-1; D possibly corresponds to TRBD1 (6 bases). The CDR3 contains 17 residues. Between the trimmed V and J ends, which lost 1 base and 8 bases, there was a span of 21 bases. Germline V lookup: CDR1 SGHNT, CDR2 YENEEA. The CDR3 spells CASSLVATGPLGDEQFF. The CDR3 bases are TGTGCCAGCAGCTTAGTAGCCACAGGGCCGCTAGGGGATGAGCAGTTCTTC.

The V call is TRBV27, the J call TRBJ2-3; TRBD2 aligns across 12 bases. This CDR3 is built from 18 residues. Germline assignment: CDR1 MNHEY and CDR2 SMNVEV (reference sequence). V lost 5 bases and J lost 0; bases outside the gene matches: 9. CDR3 loop: CASSLGTSGPPSTDTQYF. CDR3 in DNA: TGTGCCAGCAGTCTCGGGACTAGCGGGCCCCCAAGCACAGATACGCAGTATTTT.

This chain links TRBV2 with TRBJ2-6; weak D call: TRBD1 (5 bases). The V gene's germline CDR1 is SNHLY and CDR2 FYNNEI. V lost 8 bases to trimming and J lost 0 bases, with 11 bases between them. The CDR3 is 15 residues long. CDR3 in DNA: TGTGCCAGCGCGATAGACAGCTCTGGGGCCAACGTCCTGACTTTC. Translation gives CASAIDSSGANVLTF. Full variable domain (remainder filled in from reference TRBV2 and TRBJ2-6): EPEVTQTPSHQVTQMGQEVILRCVPISNHLYFYWYRQILGQKVEFLVSFYNNEISEKSEIFDDQFSVERPDGSNFTLKIRSTKLEDSAMYFCASAIDSSGANVLTFGAGSRLTVL.

This sequence joins TRBV19 and TRBJ2-1, with D perhaps matching TRBD1 (6 bases). Germline V gene sequence: CDR1 LNHDA, CDR2 SQIVND (reference sequence). The germline V and J ends were trimmed by 3 bases and 5 bases, with 23 bases remaining between them. The length of the CDR3 is 18 residues. CDR3 nucleotide sequence: TGTGCCAGTAGTATTCGGACAGCCCCAAGGTGGGGCAACAATGAGCAGTTCTTC. Protein sequence: CASSIRTAPRWGNNEQFF.

The chain is built from TRBV28 and TRBJ2-3; D not certain. Germline V gene sequence: CDR1 MDHEN, CDR2 SYDVKM. The V and J ends lost 7 bases and 0 bases respectively, with 14 bases between them. This CDR3 region has 15 residues. The CDR3 protein is CASIPGEDSTDTQYF. The CDR3 coding sequence is TGTGCCAGCATACCCGGAGAGGATAGCACAGATACGCAGTATTTT.

The V gene is TRBV4-3, the J gene TRBJ1-4; a weak D match, TRBD1 (5 bases). Germline V gene lookup returns CDR1 LGHNA and CDR2 YSLEER. The length of the CDR3 is 20 residues. Trimming removed 0 bases from V and 0 bases from J, with 20 bases in between. The CDR3 DNA follows: TGCGCCAGCAGCCAAGAGATTTTTCGGACACCTGTTGCAACTAATGAAAAACTGTTTTTT. It codes for CASSQEIFRTPVATNEKLFF.

This clone has a single count. The V gene is TRBV29-1, the J gene TRBJ2-7, with 13 bases aligning to TRBD2. The germline gives CDR1 SQVTM, CDR2 ANQGSEA. The CDR3 sequence is 17 residues long. Trimming took 2 bases from V and 6 from J; bases not matched to a gene: 13. CDR3 DNA sequence: TGCAGCGTTGAAAGGGGTTTCCCACTAGCGGGGGGGGGCGAGCAGTACTTC. It codes for CSVERGFPLAGGGEQYF.

V is TRBV18 and J is TRBJ1-2; no clear D. V lost 8 bases and J 9 bases, leaving 19 bases between the germline ends. The CDR3 is made up of 13 amino acids. CDR1 KGHSH and CDR2 LQKENI come from the germline V gene. The CDR3 DNA reads as TGTGCCAGCGCAGACTCGGGTGCTAGTCGCTACACCTTC. Amino acid sequence: CASADSGASRYTF. Variable domain in full (rest from reference TRBV18 and TRBJ1-2): NAGVMQNPRHLVRRRGQEARLRCSPMKGHSHVYWYRQLPEEGLKFMVYLQKENIIDESGMPKERFSAEFPKEGPSILRIQQVVRGDSAAYFCASADSGASRYTFGSGTRLTVV.

The table lists this clone with a count of one. The chain links TRBV4-2 to TRBJ1-2; weak D call: TRBD1 (5 bases). Germline-derived CDR1 and CDR2 are LGHNA and YNFKEQ. The V and J ends lost 1 base and 6 bases respectively, with 15 bases between them. The CDR3 has 15 residues. CDR3 nucleotide sequence: TGTGCCAGCAGCCAAGGTAGAAATGCGGGGGATGGCTACACCTTC. Amino acid sequence: CASSQGRNAGDGYTF.

This clone was recorded once. The rearrangement joins TRBV30 to TRBJ2-1, with D perhaps matching TRBD2 (5 bases). V was cut by 0 bases and J by 7 bases, with 10 bases left in between. The CDR3 sequence is 13 residues long. Germline CDR1 GTSNPN, CDR2 SVGIG (reference sequence). CDR3 nucleotides: TGTGCCTGGAGTGTACGACTAAGGAATGAGCAGTTCTTC. This sequence encodes CAWSVRLRNEQFF.

V is TRBV7-9 and J is TRBJ1-1, with 9 bases matching TRBD1. Germline V CDR1 and CDR2: SEHNR, FQNEAQ (reference sequence). The CDR3 has 15 amino acids. V trimming: 4 bases; J trimming: 1 base; junction bases outside the gene matches: 4. CDR3 DNA sequence: TGTGCCAGCAGCTCCACGGGACAGGGGAACACTGAAGCTTTCTTT. Amino acid sequence: CASSSTGQGNTEAFF.

The chain links TRBV6-5 to TRBJ1-2; 7 bases are a match to TRBD1. CDR1 and CDR2 (germline): MNHEY, SVGAGI. With 4 bases clipped from V and 4 bases from J, the junction kept 9 bases outside the gene matches. The CDR3 length is 15 residues. This CDR3 reads CASSFARQGTYGYTF. CDR3 nucleotide sequence: TGTGCCAGCAGTTTTGCTCGACAGGGTACCTATGGCTACACCTTC.

Only one count was recorded for this clone. This sequence joins TRBV30 and TRBJ2-5, with 11 bases matching TRBD1. The CDR3 totals 15 residues. The V gene end was trimmed by 1 base and the J gene end by 4 bases; junction bases not matched to a gene: 5. The germline V gene encodes CDR1 GTSNPN and CDR2 SVGIG (reference sequence). The CDR3 loop is CAWSGTGGSRETQYF. DNA for the CDR3: TGTGCCTGGAGTGGGACAGGGGGCTCTCGAGAGACCCAGTACTTC.

The count of this clone is one. This chain connects TRBV5-8 to TRBJ2-3, with a weak D call TRBD2 (6 bases). The CDR3 has 13 residues. Germline CDR1 and CDR2: SGHTS and YDEGEE. V was trimmed by 4 bases and J by 5 bases, leaving 11 bases between them. CDR3 in DNA: TGTGCCAGCAGCCACGGGGGAGGAGATACGCAGTATTTT. Amino acid sequence: CASSHGGGDTQYF.

This clone was observed a handful of times. The CDR3 sequence: CAWSVLTAGSPLHF. CDR3 nucleotide sequence: TGTGCCTGGAGTGTACTGACAGCTGGATCACCCCTCCACTTT. V gene TRBV30 combines with J gene TRBJ1-6; D perhaps matches TRBD1 (5 bases). The CDR3 spans 14 residues. V lost 0 bases, J lost 10 bases, and 13 bases lay in between. Germline V gene lookup returns CDR1 GTSNPN and CDR2 SVGIG (reference sequence).

This sequence joins TRBV7-8 and TRBJ2-7, with 13 bases fitting TRBD2. The V gene end was trimmed by 5 bases and the J gene end by 2 bases; junction bases not matched to a gene: 3. From germline, CDR1 is SGHVS and CDR2 FQNEAQ. CDR3 length: 15 amino acids. The CDR3 coding sequence is TGTGCCAGCAGCCTGACTAGCGGGAGGACCTACGAGCAGTACTTC. It encodes CASSLTSGRTYEQYF.

This CDR3 is CAISGTGNPLEAFF. As DNA, the CDR3 is TGTGCCATCAGTGGGACAGGGAACCCACTTGAAGCTTTCTTT. The V and J genes are TRBV10-3 and TRBJ1-1; 8 bases are shared with TRBD1. The CDR3 loop spans 14 amino acids. J gave up 7 bases and V 4 bases, and 8 bases lay outside the gene matches. Looked up from germline, CDR1 is ENHRY and CDR2 is SYGVKD.

A word on this clone: The same CDR3 is also encoded by other DNA sequences in this sample. This chain connects TRBV5-6 to TRBJ1-5; D may be TRBD1 (5 bases). The CDR3 runs 13 residues. The V and J ends lost 3 bases and 7 bases respectively, with 11 bases between them. Germline values: CDR1 SGHDT, CDR2 YYEEEE. The CDR3 sequence is CASSSGGDQPQHF. The CDR3 DNA follows: TGTGCCAGCAGCTCGGGGGGAGACCAGCCCCAGCATTTT. Combining the CDR3 with reference TRBV5-6 and TRBJ1-5 gives the whole variable domain DAGVTQSPTHLIKTRGQQVTLRCSPKSGHDTVSWYQQALGQGPQFIFQYYEEEERQRGNFPDRFSGHQFPNYSSELNVNALLLGDSALYLCASSSGGDQPQHFGDGTRLSIL.

This clone was seen just once. DNA for the CDR3: TGTGCCAGCCTCCGGGGGGGAAGCTCCTACGAGCAGTACTTC. It translates to CASLRGGSSYEQYF. V usage is TRBV6-1 and J usage is TRBJ2-7; TRBD2 aligns across 8 bases. Unmatched junction bases numbered 6, after V lost 8 bases and J lost 0 bases. The germline gives CDR1 MNHNS, CDR2 SASEGT. The CDR3 loop spans 14 amino acids.

The CDR3 spells CASSYGTGVNTEAFF. CDR3 coding DNA: TGTGCCAGCAGTTACGGAACAGGGGTCAACACTGAAGCTTTCTTT. The chain is built from TRBV6-5 and TRBJ1-1, with 7 bases matching TRBD1. In germline, CDR1 is MNHEY, CDR2 SVGAGI. The CDR3 spans 15 residues. V gave up 2 bases and J gave up 2 bases; unmatched junction bases: 5.

This chain joins TRBV2 and TRBJ1-1; D call uncertain. This CDR3 region has 14 residues. Looked up from germline, CDR1 is SNHLY and CDR2 is FYNNEI. The V end was cut by 3 bases, the J end by 1 base, with 9 bases between. The CDR3 nucleotides read TGTGCCAGCAGTGACTGGCAGGCGAACACTGAAGCTTTCTTT. It is translated as CASSDWQANTEAFF.

This clone is a singleton in its sample. The CDR3 region has the DNA TGTGCCAGCAGCTACGCCGCGACTAGCGGCTACGAGCAGTACTTC. Amino acid sequence: CASSYAATSGYEQYF. The gene calls are TRBV28 and TRBJ2-7; 9 nucleotides match TRBD2. V trimming: 6 bases; J trimming: 3 bases; junction bases outside the gene matches: 9. Germline assignment: CDR1 MDHEN and CDR2 SYDVKM. The CDR3 has 15 residues.